This TCR beta chain was sequenced during a study of cytomegalovirus exposure and HLA in healthy donors. Study-wide results and caveats: Cytomegalovirus status, reportedly, was diagnosed with high specificity and sensitivity by the classifier. In vitro confirmation showed a few CMV-associated chains to be CMV antigen specific.

Germline CDR1 MGHRA, CDR2 YSYEKL. This CDR3 spans 15 amino acids. V was pared by 4 bases and J by 6 bases, with 18 bases between. TCRdb's table, derived via immunoSEQ multiplex PCR, lists solely in-frame clones and lacks some. Of around 130,000 clones detected, roughly 86% appear once; the ten largest clones hold 3% to 4%. Regarding this clone: Antigen: not known.

The donors were in the approximately 120-subject validation cohort; that cohort was separate from the approximately 700-subject first cohort. Sequencing was carried out using PBMCs. This sequence was found in a man younger than 40 in good health and CMV-seronegative. The chain is built from TRBV4-1 and TRBJ1-2, with D perhaps matching TRBD1 (5 bases). CDR3 bases: TGCGCCAGCAGCCGCGATAACCAGGGTCTCGATGGCTACACCTTC. Translated, it gives CASSRDNQGLDGYTF.